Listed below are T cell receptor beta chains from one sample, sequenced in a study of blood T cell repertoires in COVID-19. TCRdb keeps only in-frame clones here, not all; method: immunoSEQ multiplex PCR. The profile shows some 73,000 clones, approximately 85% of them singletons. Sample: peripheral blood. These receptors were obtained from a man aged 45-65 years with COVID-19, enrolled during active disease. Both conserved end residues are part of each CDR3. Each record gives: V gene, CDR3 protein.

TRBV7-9 CASSSGQFNSPLHF
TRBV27 CASRQGGQPQHF
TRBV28 CASSSQGLELHF
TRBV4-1 CASSQDSGTPNQPQHF
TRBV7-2 CASSPEGGNNQPQHF
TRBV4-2 CASSHPPPGGLISLTGELFF
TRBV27 CASSFEGGIEQYF
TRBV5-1 CASSLGSEQFF
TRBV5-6 CASSLVSLAANTGELFF
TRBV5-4 CASSLPGGGETQYF
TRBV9 CASSVVGGNSGYTF
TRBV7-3 CASSLRGGTETQYF
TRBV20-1 CSASLGPGDTQYF
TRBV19 CASRGQSYNSPLHF
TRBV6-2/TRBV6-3 CASSPSRVNEQFF
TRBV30 CAWSRGLNIDEKLFF
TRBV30 CAWSPGNQPQHF
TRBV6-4 CASSVKAGESHEQYF
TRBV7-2 CASSLGAAQFF
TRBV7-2 CASRPPGLGGSEQFF
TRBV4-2 CASSQEVAGSYEQYF
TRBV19 CASSIGPVRGAFF
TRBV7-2 CASSLIYEQFF
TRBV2 CASSVTVNSPLHF
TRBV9 CASSVNPSANTGELFF
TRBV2 CASKGLNAKTEAFF
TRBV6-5 CASGAKAQYF
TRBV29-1 CSVDLPRAALETQYF
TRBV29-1 CSARQGVETQYF
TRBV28 CASTGGRGSEQYF
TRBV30 CAWRDFQDRGYTF
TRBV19 CASSIAPRPARSDEQFF
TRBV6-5 CASSYLPAGNAYEQYF
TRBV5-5 CASSLGDSPYEQYF
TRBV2 CASTSAAELAAGTDTQYF
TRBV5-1 CASSRGTGDEQYF
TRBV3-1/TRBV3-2 CASSQGRGSSGANVLTF
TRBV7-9 CASSAYRETGELFF
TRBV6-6 CASSYSPIETQYF
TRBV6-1 CASSEALAGAGYNEQFF
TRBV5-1 CASSLLVGGSGNTIYF
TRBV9 CASSGGTGNTEAFF
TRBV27 CASSLSPMTSLVYNEQFF
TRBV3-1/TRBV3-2 CASSQSPNLPLHF
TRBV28 CASSPPTGGSYGYTF
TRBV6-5 CASSLDSFNEQFF
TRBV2 CASSEGQGSQPQHF
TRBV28 CASKSYEQYF
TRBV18 CASSRSSSYNEQFF
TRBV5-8 CASSLGIGTGTLEETQYF
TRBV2 CASSAMGTPGDGYTF
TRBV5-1 CASTLHGGRDTQYF
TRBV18 CASSPSDSRNVLTF
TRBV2 CASRDRGYGYTF
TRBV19 CASSVDRANTGELFF
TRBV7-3 CASSSTGDGANVLTF
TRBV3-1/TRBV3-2 CASSLVAGGFHNEQFF
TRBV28 CASSLIAQDYGYTF
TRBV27 CASVSRGAPEAFF